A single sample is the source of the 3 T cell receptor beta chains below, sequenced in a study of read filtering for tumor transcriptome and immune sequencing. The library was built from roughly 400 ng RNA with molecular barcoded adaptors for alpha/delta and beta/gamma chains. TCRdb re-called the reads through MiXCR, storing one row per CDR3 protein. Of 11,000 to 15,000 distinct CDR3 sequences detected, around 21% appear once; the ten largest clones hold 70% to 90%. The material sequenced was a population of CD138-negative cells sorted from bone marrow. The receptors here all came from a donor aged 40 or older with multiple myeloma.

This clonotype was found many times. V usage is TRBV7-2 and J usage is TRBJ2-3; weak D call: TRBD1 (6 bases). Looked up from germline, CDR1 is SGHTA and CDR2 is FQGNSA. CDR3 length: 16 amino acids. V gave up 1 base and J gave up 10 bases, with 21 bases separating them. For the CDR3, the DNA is TGTGCCAGCAGCTTAGGTGGGGGCGCCCCGGCTAACCCGCAGTATTTT. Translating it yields CASSLGGGAPANPQYF.

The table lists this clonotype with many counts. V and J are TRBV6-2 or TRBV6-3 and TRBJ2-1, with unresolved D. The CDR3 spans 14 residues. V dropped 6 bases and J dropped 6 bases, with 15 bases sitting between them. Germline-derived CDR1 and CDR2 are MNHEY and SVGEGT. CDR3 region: CASSPRHESNEQFF. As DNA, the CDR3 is TGTGCCAGCAGCCCGAGACACGAATCCAATGAGCAGTTCTTC.

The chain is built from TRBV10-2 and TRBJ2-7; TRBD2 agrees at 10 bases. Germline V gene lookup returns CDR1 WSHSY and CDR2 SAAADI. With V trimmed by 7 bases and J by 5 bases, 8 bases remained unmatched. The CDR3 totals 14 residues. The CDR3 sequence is CASNIAGGRDEQYF. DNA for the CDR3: TGCGCCAGCAATATAGCGGGGGGAAGGGACGAGCAGTACTTC.